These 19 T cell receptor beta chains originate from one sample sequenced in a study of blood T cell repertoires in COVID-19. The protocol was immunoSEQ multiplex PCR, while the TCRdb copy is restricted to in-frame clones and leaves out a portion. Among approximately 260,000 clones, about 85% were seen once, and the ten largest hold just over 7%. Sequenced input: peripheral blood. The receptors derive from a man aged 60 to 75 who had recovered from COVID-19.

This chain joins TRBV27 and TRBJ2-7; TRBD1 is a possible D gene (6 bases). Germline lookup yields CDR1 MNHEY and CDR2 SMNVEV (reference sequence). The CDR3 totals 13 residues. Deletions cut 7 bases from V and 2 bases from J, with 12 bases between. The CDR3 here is CASIDRFTYEQYF. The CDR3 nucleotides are TGTGCCAGCATAGACAGGTTCACCTACGAGCAGTACTTC.

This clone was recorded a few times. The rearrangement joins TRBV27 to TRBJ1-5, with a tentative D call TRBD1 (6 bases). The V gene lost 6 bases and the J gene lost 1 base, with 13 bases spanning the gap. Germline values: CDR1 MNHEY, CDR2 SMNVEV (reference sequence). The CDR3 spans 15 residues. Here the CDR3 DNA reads TGTGCCAGCAGCCTACAGGGCTGGAGCAATCAGCCCCAGCATTTT. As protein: CASSLQGWSNQPQHF.

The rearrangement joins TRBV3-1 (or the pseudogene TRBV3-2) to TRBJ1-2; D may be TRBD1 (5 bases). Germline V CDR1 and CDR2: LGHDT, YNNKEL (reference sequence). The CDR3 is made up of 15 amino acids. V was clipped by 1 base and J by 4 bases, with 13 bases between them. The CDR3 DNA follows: TGTGCCAGCAGCCAAGGGATTGACAGAATCTATGGCTACACCTTC. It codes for CASSQGIDRIYGYTF.

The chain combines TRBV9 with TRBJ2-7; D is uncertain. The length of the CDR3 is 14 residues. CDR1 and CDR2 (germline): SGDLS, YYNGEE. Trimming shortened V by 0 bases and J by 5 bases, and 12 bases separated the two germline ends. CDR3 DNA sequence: TGTGCCAGCAGCGTAGGGGCCGTAGAAGACGAGCAGTACTTC. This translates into CASSVGAVEDEQYF.

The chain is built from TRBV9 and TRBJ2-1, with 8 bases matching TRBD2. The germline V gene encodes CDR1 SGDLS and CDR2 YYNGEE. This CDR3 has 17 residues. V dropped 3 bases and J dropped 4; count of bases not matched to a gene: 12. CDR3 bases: TGTGCCAGCAGCGCCAACGATGAGCGGGGGACTTACAATGAGCAGTTCTTC. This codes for CASSANDERGTYNEQFF.

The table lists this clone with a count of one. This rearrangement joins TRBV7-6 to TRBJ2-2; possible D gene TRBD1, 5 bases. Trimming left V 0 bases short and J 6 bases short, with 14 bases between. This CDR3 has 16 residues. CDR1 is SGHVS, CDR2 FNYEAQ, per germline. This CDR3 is CASSLAGRAVAGELFF. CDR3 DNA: TGTGCCAGCAGCTTAGCGGGCAGGGCTGTGGCCGGGGAGCTGTTTTTT.

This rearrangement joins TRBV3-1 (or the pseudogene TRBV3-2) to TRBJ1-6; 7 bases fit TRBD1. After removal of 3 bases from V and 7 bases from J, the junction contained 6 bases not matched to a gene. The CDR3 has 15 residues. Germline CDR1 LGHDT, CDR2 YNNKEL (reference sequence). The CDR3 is CASSHLGQRNSPLHF. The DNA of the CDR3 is TGTGCCAGCAGCCACCTGGGACAGAGAAATTCACCCCTCCACTTT.

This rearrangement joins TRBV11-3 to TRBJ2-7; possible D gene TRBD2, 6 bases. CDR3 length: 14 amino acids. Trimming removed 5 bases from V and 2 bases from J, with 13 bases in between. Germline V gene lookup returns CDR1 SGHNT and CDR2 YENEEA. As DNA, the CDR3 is TGTGCCAGCAGCGCGCGGGACTCTCCCTACGAGCAGTACTTC. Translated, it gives CASSARDSPYEQYF.

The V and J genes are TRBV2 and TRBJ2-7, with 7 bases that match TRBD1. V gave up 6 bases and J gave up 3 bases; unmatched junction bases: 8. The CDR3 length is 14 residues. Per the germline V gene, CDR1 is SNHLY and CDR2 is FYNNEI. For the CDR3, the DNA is TGTGCCAGCAGCTTTAGGACAGGAGACTACGAGCAGTACTTC. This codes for CASSFRTGDYEQYF.

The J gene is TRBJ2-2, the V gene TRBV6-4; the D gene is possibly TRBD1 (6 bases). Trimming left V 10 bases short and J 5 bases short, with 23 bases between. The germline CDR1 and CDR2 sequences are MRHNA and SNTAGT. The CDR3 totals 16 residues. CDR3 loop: CATRKITGSPTGELFF. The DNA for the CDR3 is TGTGCCACCAGAAAGATAACAGGGAGTCCAACCGGGGAGCTGTTTTTT.

The CDR3 nucleotides read TGTGCCATCAGTCGGACAGGGGGCACAGATACGCAGTATTTT. Its protein product is CAISRTGGTDTQYF. The chain has TRBV10-3 and TRBJ2-3; 9 nucleotides line up with TRBD1. Germline CDR1 ENHRY, CDR2 SYGVKD. The V gene end was trimmed by 5 bases and the J gene end by 1 base; junction bases not matched to a gene: 1. The CDR3 has 14 residues.

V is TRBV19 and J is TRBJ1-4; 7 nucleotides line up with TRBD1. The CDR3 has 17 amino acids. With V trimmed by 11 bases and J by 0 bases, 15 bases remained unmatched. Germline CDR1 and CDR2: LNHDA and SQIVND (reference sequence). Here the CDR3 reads CAARYLQGYATNEKLFF. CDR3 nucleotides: TGTGCCGCCCGCTACCTACAGGGGTATGCAACTAATGAAAAACTGTTTTTT. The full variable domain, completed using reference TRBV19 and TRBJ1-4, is DGGITQSPKYLFRKEGQNVTLSCEQNLNHDAMYWYRQDPGQGLRLIYYSQIVNDFQKGDIAEGYSVSREKKESFPLTVTSAQKNPTAFYLCAARYLQGYATNEKLFFGSGTQLSVL.

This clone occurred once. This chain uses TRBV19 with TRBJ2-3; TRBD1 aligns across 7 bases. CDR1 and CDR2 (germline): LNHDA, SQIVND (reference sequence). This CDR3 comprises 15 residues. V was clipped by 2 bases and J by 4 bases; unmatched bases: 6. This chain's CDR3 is CASSIKGAGADTQYF. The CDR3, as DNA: TGTGCCAGTAGTATAAAGGGGGCAGGGGCAGATACGCAGTATTTT.

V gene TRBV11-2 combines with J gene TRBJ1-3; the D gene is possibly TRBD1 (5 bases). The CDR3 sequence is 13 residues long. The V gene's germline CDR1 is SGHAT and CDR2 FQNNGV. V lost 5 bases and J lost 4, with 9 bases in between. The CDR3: CASSPGNGNTIYF. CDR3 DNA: TGTGCCAGCAGCCCAGGGAACGGAAACACCATATATTTT.

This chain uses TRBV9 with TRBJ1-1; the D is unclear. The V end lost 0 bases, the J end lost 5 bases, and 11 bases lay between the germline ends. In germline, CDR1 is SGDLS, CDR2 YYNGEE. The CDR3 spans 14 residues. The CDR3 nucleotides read TGTGCCAGCAGCGTAGTTGAGTATCGGACTGAAGCTTTCTTT. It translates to CASSVVEYRTEAFF.

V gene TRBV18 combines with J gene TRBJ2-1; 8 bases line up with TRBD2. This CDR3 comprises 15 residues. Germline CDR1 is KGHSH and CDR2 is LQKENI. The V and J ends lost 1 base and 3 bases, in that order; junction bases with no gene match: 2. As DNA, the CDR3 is TGTGCCAGCTCACCACTAGCGGGGCGCTACAATGAGCAGTTCTTC. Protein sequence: CASSPLAGRYNEQFF.

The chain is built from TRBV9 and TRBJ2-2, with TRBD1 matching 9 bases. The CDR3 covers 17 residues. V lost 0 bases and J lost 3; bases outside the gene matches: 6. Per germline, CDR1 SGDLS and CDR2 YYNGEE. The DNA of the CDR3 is TGTGCCAGCAGCGTAGGGCTGACAGGGGGGTACACCGGGGAGCTGTTTTTT. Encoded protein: CASSVGLTGGYTGELFF.

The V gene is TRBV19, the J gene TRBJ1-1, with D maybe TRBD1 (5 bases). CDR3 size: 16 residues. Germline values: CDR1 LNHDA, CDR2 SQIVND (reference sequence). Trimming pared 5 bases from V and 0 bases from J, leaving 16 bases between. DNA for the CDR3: TGTGCCAGTAGTGATAATTACAGGCTCATGAACACTGAAGCTTTCTTT. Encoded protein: CASSDNYRLMNTEAFF.

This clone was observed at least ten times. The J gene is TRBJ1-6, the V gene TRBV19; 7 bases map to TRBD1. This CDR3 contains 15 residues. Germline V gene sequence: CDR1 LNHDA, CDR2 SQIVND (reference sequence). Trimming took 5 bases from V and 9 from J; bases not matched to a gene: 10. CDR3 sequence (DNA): TGTGCCAGTAGTTTCACGACAGGGAGGACTTCACCCCTCCACTTT. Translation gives CASSFTTGRTSPLHF.